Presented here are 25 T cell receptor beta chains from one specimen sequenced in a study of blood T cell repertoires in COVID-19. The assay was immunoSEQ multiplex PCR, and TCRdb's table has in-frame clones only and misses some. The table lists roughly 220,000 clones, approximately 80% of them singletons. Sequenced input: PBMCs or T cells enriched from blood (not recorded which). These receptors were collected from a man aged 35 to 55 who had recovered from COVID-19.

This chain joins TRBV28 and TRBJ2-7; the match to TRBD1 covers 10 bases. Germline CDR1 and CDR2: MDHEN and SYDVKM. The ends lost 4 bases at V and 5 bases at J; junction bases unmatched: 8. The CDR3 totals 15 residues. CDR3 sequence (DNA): TGTGCCAGCAGTTACGTGACAGGGGGCTTACACGAGCAGTACTTC. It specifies CASSYVTGGLHEQYF. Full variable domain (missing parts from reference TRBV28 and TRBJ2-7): DVKVTQSSRYLVKRTGEKVFLECVQDMDHENMFWYRQDPGLGLRLIYFSYDVKMKEKGDIPEGYSVSREKKERFSLILESASTNQTSMYLCASSYVTGGLHEQYFGPGTRLTVT.

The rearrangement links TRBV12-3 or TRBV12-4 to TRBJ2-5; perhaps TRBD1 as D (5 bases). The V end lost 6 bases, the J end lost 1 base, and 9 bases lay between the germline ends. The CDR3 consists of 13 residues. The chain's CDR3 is CASSQDTQETQYF. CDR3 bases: TGTGCCAGCAGCCAGGACACCCAAGAGACCCAGTACTTC.

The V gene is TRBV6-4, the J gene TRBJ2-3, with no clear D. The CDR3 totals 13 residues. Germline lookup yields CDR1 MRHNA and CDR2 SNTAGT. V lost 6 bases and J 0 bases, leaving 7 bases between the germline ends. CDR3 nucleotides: TGTGCCAGCAGCTCCGAGAGCACAGATACGCAGTATTTT. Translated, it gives CASSSESTDTQYF.

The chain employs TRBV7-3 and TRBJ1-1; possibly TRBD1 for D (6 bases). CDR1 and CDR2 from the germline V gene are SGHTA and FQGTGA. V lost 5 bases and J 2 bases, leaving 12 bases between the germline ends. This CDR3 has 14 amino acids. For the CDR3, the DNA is TGTGCCAGCAGCCAGGGACACCAAAACACTGAAGCTTTCTTT. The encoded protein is CASSQGHQNTEAFF. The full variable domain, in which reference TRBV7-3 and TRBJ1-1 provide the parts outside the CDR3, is GAGVSQTPSNKVTEKGKYVELRCDPISGHTALYWYRQSLGQGPEFLIYFQGTGAADDSGLPNDRFFAVRPEGSVSTLKIQRTERGDSAVYLCASSQGHQNTEAFFGQGTRLTVV.

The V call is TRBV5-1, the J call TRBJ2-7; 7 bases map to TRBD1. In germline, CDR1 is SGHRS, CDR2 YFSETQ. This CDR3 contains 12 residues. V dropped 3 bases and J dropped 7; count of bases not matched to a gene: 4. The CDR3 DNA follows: TGCGCCAGCAGCTCGGACAGGAATGAGCAGTACTTC. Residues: CASSSDRNEQYF.

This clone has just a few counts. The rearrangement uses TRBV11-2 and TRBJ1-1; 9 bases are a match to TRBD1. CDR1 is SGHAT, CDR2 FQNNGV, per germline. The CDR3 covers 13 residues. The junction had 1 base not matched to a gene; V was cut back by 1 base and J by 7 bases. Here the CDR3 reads CASSLVGQGEAFF. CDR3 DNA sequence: TGTGCCAGCAGCTTAGTGGGACAGGGTGAAGCTTTCTTT.

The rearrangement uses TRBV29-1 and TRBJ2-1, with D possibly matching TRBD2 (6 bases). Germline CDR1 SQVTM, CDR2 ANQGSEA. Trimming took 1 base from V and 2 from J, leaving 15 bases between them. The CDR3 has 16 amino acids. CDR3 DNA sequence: TGCAGCGTTGAAGGCCAGGGAGGTTTCACCTACAATGAGCAGTTCTTC. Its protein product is CSVEGQGGFTYNEQFF.

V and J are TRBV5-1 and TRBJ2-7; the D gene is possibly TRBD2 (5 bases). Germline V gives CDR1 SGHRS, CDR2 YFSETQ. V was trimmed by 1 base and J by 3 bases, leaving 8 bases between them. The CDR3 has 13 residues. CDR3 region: CASSLRENYEQYF. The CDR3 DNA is TGCGCCAGCAGCTTGAGGGAGAACTACGAGCAGTACTTC.

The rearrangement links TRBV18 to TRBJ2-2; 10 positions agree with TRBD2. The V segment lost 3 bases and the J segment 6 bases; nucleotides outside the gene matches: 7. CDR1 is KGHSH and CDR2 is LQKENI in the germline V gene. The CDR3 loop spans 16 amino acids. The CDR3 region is CASSPRLAGAPGELFF. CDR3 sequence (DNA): TGTGCCAGCTCACCCCGTCTAGCGGGAGCTCCCGGGGAGCTGTTTTTT.

CDR3 sequence: CATSRGDYSSYEQYF. The CDR3 coding sequence is TGTGCCACCAGCAGAGGGGACTATAGCTCCTACGAGCAGTACTTC. The chain joins TRBV15 to TRBJ2-7; 7 bases line up with TRBD2. The CDR3 has 15 amino acids. Germline V gene sequence: CDR1 LNHNV, CDR2 YYDKDF (reference sequence). V lost 1 base to trimming and J lost 0 bases; unmatched junction nucleotides: 3.

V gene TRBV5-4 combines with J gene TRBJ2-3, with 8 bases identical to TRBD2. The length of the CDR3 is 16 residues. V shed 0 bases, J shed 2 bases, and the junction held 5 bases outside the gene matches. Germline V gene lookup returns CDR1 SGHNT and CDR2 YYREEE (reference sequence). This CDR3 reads CASSLVSGGSTDTQYF. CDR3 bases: TGTGCCAGCAGCTTGGTGAGCGGGGGATCCACAGATACGCAGTATTTT.

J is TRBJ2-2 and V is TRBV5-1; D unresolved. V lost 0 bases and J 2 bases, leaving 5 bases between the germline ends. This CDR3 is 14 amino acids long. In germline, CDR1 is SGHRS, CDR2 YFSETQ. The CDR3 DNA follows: TGCGCCAGCAGCTTGGATCTCAACACCGGGGAGCTGTTTTTT. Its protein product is CASSLDLNTGELFF.

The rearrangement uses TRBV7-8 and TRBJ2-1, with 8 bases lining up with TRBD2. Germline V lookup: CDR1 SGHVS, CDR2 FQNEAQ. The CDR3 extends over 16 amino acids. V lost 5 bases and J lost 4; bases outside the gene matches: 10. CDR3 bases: TGTGCCAGCAGCCCCTCAGCGGGAGTGGTGTACAATGAGCAGTTCTTC. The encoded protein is CASSPSAGVVYNEQFF.

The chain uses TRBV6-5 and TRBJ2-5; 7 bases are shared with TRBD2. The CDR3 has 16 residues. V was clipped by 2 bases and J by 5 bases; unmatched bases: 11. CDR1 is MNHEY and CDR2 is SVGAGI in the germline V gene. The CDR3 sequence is CASSYVGGGFEETQYF. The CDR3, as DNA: TGTGCCAGCAGTTACGTGGGGGGGGGATTTGAGGAGACCCAGTACTTC.

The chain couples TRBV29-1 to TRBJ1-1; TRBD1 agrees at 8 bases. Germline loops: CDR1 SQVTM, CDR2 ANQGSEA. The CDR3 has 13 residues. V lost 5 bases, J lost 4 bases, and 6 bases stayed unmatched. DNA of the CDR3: TGCAGCGTTAGGGCAGGGGGCTTCACTGAAGCTTTCTTT. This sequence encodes CSVRAGGFTEAFF.

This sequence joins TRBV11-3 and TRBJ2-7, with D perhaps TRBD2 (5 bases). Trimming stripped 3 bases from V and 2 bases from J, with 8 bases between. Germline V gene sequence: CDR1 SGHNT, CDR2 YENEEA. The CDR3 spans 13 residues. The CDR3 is CASSLDGAYEQYF. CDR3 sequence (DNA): TGTGCCAGCAGCTTGGACGGGGCCTACGAGCAGTACTTC. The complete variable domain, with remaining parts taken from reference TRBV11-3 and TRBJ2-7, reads EAGVVQSPRYKIIEKKQPVAFWCNPISGHNTLYWYLQNLGQGPELLIRYENEEAVDDSQLPKDRFSAERLKGVDSTLKIQPAELGDSAVYLCASSLDGAYEQYFGPGTRLTVT.

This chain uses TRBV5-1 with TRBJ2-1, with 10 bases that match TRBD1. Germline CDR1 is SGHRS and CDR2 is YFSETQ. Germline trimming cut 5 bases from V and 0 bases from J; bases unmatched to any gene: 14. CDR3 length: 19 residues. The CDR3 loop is CASRPPGQGRYSSYNEQFF. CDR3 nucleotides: TGCGCCAGCAGGCCTCCGGGACAGGGGCGATACAGCTCCTACAATGAGCAGTTCTTC.

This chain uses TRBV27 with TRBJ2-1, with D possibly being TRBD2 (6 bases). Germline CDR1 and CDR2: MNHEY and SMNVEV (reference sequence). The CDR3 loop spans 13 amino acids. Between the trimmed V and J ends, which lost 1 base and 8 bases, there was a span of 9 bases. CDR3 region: CASSLYGTHEQFF. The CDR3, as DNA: TGTGCCAGCAGTTTATACGGGACTCATGAGCAGTTCTTC.

Written as DNA, the CDR3 is TGTGCCATCAGTGAGTTGACAGGTTCGAACACCGGGGAGCTGTTTTTT. This codes for CAISELTGSNTGELFF. The V gene is TRBV10-3, the J gene TRBJ2-2; D may be TRBD1 (6 bases). CDR1 is ENHRY, CDR2 SYGVKD, per germline. V lost 1 base, J lost 0 bases, and 9 bases lay in between. CDR3 length: 16 amino acids.

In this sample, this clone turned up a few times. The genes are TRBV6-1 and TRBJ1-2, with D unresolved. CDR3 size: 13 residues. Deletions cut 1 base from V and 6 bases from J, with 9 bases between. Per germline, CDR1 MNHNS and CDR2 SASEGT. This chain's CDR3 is CASSEGPLHGYTF. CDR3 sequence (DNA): TGTGCCAGCAGTGAAGGGCCTCTTCATGGCTACACCTTC.

The CDR3 DNA sequence: TGTGCCGGAAGTCACAGCCTATCAGATACGCAGTATTTT. Encoded protein: CAGSHSLSDTQYF. V is TRBV6-5 and J is TRBJ2-3, with D uncertain. Germline-derived CDR1 and CDR2 are MNHEY and SVGAGI. V was clipped by 11 bases and J by 4 bases, with 16 bases between them. This CDR3 comprises 13 residues.

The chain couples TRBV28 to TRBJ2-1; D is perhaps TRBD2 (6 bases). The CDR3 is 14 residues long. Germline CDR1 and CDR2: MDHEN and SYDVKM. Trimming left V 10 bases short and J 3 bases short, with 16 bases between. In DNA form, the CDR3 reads TGTGCCACTCGAGCCGGGGGAAACTACAATGAGCAGTTCTTC. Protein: CATRAGGNYNEQFF.

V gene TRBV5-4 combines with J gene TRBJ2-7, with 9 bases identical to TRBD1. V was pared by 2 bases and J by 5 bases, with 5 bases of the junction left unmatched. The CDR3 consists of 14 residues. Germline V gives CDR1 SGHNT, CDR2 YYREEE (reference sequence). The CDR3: CASSLQGASNEQYF. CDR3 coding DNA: TGTGCCAGCAGCTTACAGGGGGCGAGTAACGAGCAGTACTTC.

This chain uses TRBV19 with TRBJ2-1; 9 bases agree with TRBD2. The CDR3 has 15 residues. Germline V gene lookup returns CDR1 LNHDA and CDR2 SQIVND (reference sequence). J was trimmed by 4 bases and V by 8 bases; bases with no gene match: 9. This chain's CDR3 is CASRTETSGYNEQFF. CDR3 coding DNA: TGTGCCAGTCGAACCGAGACTAGCGGATACAATGAGCAGTTCTTC.

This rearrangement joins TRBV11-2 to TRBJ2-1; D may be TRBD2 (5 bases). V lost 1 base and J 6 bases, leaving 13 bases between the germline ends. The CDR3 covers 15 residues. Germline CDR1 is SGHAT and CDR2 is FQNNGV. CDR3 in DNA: TGTGCCAGCAGCTTAGGCCCCGGACTTCTCAATGAGCAGTTCTTC. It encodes CASSLGPGLLNEQFF. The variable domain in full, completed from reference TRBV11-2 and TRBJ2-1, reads EAGVAQSPRYKIIEKRQSVAFWCNPISGHATLYWYQQILGQGPKLLIQFQNNGVVDDSQLPKDRFSAERLKGVDSTLKIQPAKLEDSAVYLCASSLGPGLLNEQFFGPGTRLTVL.